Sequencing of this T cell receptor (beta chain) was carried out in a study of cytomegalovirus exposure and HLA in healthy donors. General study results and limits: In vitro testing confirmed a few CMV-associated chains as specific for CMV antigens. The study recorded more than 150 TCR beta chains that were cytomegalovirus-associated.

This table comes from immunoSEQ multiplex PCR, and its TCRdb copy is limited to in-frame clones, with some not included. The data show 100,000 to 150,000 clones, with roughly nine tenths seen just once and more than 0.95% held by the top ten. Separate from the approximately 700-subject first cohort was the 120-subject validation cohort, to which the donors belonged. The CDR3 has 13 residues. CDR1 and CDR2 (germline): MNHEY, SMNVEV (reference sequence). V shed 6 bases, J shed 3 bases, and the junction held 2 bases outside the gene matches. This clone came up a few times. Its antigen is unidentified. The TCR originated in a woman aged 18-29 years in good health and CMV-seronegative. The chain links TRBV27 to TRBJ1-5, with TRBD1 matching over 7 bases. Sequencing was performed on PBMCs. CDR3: CASSGQDNQPQHF. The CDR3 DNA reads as TGTGCCAGCAGCGGACAGGACAATCAGCCCCAGCATTTT.